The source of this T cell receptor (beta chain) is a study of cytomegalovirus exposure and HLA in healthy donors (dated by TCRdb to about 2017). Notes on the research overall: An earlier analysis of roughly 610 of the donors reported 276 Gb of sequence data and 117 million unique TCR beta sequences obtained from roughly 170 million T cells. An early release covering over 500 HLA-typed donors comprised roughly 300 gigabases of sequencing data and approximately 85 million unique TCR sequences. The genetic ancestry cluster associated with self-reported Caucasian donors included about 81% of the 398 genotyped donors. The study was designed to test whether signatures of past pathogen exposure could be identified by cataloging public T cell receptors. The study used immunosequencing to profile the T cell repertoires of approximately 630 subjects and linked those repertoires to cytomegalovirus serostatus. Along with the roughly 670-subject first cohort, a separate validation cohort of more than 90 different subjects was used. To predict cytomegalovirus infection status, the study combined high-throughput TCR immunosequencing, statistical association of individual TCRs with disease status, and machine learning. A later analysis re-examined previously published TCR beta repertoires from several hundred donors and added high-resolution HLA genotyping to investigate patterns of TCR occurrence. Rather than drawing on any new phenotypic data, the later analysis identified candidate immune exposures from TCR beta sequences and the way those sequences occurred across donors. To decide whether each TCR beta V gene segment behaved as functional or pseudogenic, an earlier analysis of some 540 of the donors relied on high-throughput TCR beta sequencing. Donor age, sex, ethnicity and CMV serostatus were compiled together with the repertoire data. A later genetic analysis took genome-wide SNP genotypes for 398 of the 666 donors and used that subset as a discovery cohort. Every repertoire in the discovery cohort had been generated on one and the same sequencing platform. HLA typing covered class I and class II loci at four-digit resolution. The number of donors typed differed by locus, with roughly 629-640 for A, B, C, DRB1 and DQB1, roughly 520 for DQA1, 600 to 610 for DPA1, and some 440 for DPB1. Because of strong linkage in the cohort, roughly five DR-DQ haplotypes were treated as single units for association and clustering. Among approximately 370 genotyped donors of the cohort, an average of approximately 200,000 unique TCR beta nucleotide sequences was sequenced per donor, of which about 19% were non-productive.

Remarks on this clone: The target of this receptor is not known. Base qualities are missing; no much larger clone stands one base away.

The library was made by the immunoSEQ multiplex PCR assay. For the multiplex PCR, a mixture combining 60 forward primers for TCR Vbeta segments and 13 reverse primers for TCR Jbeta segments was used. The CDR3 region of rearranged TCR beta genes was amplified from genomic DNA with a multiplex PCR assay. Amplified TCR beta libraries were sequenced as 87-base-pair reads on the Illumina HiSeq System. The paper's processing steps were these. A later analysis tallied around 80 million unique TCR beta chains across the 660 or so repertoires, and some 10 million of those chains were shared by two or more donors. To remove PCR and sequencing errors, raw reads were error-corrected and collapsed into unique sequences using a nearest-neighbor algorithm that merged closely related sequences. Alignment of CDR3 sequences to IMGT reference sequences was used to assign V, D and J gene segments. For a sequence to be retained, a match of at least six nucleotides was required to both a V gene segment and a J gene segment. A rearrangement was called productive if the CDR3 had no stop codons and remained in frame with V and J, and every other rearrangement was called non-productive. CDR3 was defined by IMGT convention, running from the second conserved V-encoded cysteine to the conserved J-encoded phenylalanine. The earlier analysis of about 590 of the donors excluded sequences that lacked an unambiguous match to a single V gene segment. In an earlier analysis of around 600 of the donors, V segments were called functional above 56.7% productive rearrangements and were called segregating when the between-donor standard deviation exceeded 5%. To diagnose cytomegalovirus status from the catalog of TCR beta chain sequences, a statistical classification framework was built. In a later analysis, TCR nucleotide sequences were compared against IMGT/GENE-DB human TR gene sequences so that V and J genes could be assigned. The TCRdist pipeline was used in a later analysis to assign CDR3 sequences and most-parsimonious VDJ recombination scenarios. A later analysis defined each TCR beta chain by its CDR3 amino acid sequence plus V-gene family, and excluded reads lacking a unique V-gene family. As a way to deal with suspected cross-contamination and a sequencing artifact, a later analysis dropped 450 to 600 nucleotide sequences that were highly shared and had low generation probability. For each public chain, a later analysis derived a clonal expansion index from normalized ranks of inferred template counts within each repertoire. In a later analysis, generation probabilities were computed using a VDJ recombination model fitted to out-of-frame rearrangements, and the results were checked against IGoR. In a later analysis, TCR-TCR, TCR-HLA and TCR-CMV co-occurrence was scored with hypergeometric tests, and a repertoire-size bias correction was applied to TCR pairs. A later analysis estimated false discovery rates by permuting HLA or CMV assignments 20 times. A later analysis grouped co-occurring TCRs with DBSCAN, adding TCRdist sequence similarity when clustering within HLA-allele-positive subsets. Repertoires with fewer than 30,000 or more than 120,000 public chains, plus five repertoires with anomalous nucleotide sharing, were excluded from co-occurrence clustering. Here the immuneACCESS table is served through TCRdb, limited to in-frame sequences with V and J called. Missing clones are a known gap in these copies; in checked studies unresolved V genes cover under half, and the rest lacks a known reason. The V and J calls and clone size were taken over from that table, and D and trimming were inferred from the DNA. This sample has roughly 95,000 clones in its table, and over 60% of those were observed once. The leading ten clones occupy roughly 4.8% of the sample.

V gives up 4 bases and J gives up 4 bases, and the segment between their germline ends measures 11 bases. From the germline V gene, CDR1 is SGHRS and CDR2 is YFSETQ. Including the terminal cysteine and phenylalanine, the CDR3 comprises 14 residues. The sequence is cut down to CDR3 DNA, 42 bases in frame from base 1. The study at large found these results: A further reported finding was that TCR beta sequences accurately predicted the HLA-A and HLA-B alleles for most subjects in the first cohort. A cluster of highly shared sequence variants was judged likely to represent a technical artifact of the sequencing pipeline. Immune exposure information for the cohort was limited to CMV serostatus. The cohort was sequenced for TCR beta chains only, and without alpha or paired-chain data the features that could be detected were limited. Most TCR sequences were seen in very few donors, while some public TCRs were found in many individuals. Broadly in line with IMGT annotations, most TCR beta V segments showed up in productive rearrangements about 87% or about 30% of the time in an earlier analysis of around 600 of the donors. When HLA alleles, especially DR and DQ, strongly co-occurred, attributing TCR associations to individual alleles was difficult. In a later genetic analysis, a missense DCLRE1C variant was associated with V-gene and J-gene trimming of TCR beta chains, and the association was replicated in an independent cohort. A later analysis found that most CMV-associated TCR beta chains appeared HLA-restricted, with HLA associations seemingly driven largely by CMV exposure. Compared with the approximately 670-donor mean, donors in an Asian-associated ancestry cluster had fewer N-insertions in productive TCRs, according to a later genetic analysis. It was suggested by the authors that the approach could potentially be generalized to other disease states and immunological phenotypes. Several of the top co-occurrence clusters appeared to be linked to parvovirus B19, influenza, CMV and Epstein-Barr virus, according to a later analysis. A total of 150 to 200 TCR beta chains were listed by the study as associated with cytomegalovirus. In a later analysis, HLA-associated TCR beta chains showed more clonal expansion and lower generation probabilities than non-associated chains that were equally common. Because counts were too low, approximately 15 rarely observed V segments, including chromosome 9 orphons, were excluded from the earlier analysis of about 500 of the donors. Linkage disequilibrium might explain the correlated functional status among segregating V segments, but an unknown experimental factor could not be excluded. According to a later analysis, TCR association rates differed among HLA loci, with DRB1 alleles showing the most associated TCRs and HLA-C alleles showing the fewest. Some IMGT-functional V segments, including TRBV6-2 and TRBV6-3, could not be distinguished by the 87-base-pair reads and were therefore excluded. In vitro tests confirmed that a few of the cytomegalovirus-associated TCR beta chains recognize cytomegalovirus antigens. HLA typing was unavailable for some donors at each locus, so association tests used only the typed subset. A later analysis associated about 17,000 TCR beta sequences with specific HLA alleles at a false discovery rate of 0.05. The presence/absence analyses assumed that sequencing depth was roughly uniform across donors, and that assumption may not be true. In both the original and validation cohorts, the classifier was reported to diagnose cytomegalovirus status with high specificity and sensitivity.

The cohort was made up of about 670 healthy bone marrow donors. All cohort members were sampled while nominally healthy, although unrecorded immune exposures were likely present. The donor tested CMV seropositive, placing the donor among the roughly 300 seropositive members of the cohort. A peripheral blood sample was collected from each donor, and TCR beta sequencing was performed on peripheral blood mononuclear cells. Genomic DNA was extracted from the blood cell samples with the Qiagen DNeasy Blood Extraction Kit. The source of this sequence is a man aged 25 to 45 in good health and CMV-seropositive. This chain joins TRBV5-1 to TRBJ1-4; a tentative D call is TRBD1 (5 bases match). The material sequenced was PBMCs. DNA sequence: TGCGCCAGCAGCGGTGGGGCTCTTAATGAAAAACTGTTTTTT. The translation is CASSGGALNEKLFF. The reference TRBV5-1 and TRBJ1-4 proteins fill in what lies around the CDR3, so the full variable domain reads KAGVTQTPRYLIKTRGQQVTLSCSPISGHRSVSWYQQTPGQGLQFLFEYFSETQRNKGNFPGRFSGRQFSNSRSEMNVSTLELGDSALYLCASSGGALNEKLFFGSGTQLSVL.